The 7 T cell receptor beta chains in this list originate from one sample, sequenced in a study of cytomegalovirus exposure and HLA in healthy donors. Researchers ran the PCR with 60 Vbeta and 13 Jbeta primers. TCRdb's copy holds only in-frame clones and misses some; the assay was immunoSEQ multiplex PCR. This sample's table has 120,000 to 150,000 clones. Specimen: PBMCs. The receptor set was obtained from a man in his forties in good health and CMV-seronegative.

A remark on this clone: The junction shows a germline mismatch at one end, possibly a read error. Other nucleotide sequences from this sample produce the same CDR3. This chain uses TRBV4-1 with TRBJ1-6, with a tentative D call TRBD1 (5 bases). This CDR3 contains 15 residues. The germline gives CDR1 MGHRA, CDR2 YSYEKL. CDR3 nucleotide sequence: TGCGCCAGTAGCCAAGAGCCTAGGGGTTTGTCACCCCTCCACTTT. Translating it yields CASSQEPRGLSPLHF.

The CDR3 DNA is TGTGCCAGCCGTCCGTTAGTATATGACACTGAAGCTTTCTTT. Translation gives CASRPLVYDTEAFF. The chain is built from TRBV27 and TRBJ1-1; D uncertain. The CDR3 has 14 residues. Trimming stripped 8 bases from V and 3 bases from J, with 16 bases between. Germline lookup yields CDR1 MNHEY and CDR2 SMNVEV (reference sequence).

The V and J genes are TRBV28 and TRBJ1-2; perhaps TRBD1 as D (6 bases). Trimming cost V 4 bases and J 7 bases, with 22 bases left between them. There are 16 residues in the CDR3. CDR1 MDHEN and CDR2 SYDVKM come from the germline V gene. The CDR3 DNA is TGTGCCAGCAGTTATGAGGTACGAGACAGGAGGTCTGGCTACACCTTC. Its translation: CASSYEVRDRRSGYTF.

For this clone: Other DNA sequences in the same sample also yield this CDR3. This chain links TRBV6-5 with TRBJ2-3; TRBD1 is a possible D gene (6 bases). This CDR3 comprises 13 residues. From germline, CDR1 is MNHEY and CDR2 SVGAGI. V gave up 6 bases and J gave up 1 base, with 8 bases separating them. CDR3: CASSRQGTDTQYF. CDR3 nucleotide sequence: TGTGCCAGCAGCCGACAGGGCACAGATACGCAGTATTTT.

The chain recombines TRBV14 with TRBJ1-4; D is uncertain. V dropped 0 bases and J dropped 0 bases, with 23 bases sitting between them. CDR1 and CDR2 (germline): SGHDN, FVKESK. This CDR3 contains 21 residues. CDR3 DNA: TGTGCCAGCAGCCAAGATAACGGCGGCTCGACCTTACGTGCAACTAATGAAAAACTGTTTTTT. It is translated as CASSQDNGGSTLRATNEKLFF. Full variable domain (rest looked up from reference TRBV14 and TRBJ1-4): EAGVTQFPSHSVIEKGQTVTLRCDPISGHDNLYWYRRVMGKEIKFLLHFVKESKQDESGMPNNRFLAERTGGTYSTLKVQPAELEDSGVYFCASSQDNGGSTLRATNEKLFFGSGTQLSVL.

V and J are TRBV11-2 and TRBJ1-6, with D perhaps TRBD1 (6 bases). The CDR3 consists of 16 residues. V was trimmed by 1 base and J by 7 bases, leaving 14 bases between them. Germline V lookup: CDR1 SGHAT, CDR2 FQNNGV. CDR3: CASSLAQGAPNSPLHF. Here the CDR3 DNA reads TGTGCCAGCAGCTTAGCACAGGGAGCCCCGAATTCACCCCTCCACTTT.

The chain is built from TRBV29-1 and TRBJ1-2; TRBD1 matches 11 bases. CDR1 is SQVTM, CDR2 ANQGSEA, per germline. V gave up 6 bases and J gave up 7 bases; unmatched junction bases: 4. CDR3 length: 12 amino acids. CDR3 in amino acids: CSVDRGQGGYTF. As DNA, the CDR3 is TGCAGCGTGGACAGGGGGCAAGGTGGCTACACCTTC.